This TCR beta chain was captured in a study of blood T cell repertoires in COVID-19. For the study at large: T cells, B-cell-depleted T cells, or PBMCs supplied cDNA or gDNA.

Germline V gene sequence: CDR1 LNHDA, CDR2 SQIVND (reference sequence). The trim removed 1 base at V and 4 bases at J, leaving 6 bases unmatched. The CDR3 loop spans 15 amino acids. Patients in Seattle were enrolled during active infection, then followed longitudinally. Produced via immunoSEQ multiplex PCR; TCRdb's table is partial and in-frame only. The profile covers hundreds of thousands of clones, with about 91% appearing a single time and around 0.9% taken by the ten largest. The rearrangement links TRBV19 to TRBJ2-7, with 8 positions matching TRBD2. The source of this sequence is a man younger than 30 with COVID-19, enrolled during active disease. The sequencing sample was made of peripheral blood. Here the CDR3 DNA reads TGTGCCAGTAGTATAGGGTCAGCGGGAGCATACGAGCAGTACTTC. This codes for CASSIGSAGAYEQYF.